The table lists the clone carrying this T cell receptor (beta chain) with a few counts. Its antigen is unidentified. TCRdb reanalysed the 5' RACE reads using MiXCR and keeps one entry per CDR3 protein. This sample yields about 280,000 distinct CDR3 sequences, of which roughly 8% are seen a single time; less than 25% belongs to the top ten. These data belong to a study of T-cell memory formation after mild COVID-19. Findings and caveats of the study: CD4/CD8 balance characterized clones contracting day 15 to 85, and CD4+ skew characterized later expanders.

The source of this sequence is a young man who had mild COVID-19 (a few samples of this study predate the infection). Cell type and time point are not known. Sequencing was carried out using PBMCs or a T cell subset sorted from them (not recorded which).

The CDR3, as DNA: TGTGCCAGCAGCCCTATGGCTAGCGGGGGGGCCAGGAATGAGCAGTTCTTC. This encodes CASSPMASGGARNEQFF. The gene calls are TRBV7-2 and TRBJ2-1; 12 bases agree with TRBD2. V trimming: 5 bases; J trimming: 7 bases; junction bases outside the gene matches: 12. Germline-derived CDR1 and CDR2 are SGHTA and FQGNSA. The length of the CDR3 is 17 residues. The full variable domain, its missing parts supplied by reference TRBV7-2 and TRBJ2-1, is GAGVSQSPSNKVTEKGKDVELRCDPISGHTALYWYRQSLGQGLEFLIYFQGNSAPDKSGLPSDRFSAERTGGSVSTLTIQRTQQEDSAVYLCASSPMASGGARNEQFFGPGTRLTVL.